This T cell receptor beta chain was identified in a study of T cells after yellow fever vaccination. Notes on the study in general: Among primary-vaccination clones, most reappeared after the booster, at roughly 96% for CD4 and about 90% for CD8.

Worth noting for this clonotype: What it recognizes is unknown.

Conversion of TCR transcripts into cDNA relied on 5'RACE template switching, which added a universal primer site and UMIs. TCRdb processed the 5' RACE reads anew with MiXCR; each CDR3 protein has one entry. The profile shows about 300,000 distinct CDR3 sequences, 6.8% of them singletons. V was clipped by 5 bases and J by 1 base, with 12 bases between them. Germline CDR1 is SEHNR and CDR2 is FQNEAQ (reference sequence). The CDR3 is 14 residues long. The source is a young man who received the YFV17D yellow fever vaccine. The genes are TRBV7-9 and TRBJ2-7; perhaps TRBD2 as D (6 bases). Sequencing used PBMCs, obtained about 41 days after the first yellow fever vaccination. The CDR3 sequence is CASSATGGSYEQYV. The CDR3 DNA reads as TGTGCCAGCAGCGCAACCGGGGGATCCTACGAGCAGTACGTC.